The source of this T cell receptor (beta chain) is a study of cytomegalovirus exposure and HLA in healthy donors (dated by TCRdb to about 2017). About the study as a whole: In an earlier analysis of approximately 640 of the donors, around 300 Gb of sequence data and some 120 million unique TCR beta sequences from 180 million or so T cells were reported. An early release that covered about 640 HLA-typed donors contained about 300 gigabases of sequencing data and 75 million to 100 million unique TCR sequences. To decide whether each TCR beta V gene segment behaved as functional or pseudogenic, an earlier analysis of nearly 600 of the donors relied on high-throughput TCR beta sequencing. The study aimed to test whether signatures of past pathogen exposure could be identified by cataloging public T cell receptors. Among the approximately 400 genotyped donors, under 90% belonged to the genetic ancestry cluster associated with self-reported Caucasian donors. The number of donors typed differed by locus, with roughly 620-630 for A, B, C, DRB1 and DQB1, about 500 for DQA1, 600 to 610 for DPA1, and approximately 470 for DPB1. Among under 450 genotyped donors of the cohort, an average of approximately 240,000 unique TCR beta nucleotide sequences were sequenced per donor, around 20% of them non-productive. A later genetic analysis used genome-wide SNP genotypes for about 65% of the roughly 700 donors, treating that subset as a discovery cohort. Both class I and class II loci were covered by HLA typing, at four-digit resolution. Donor age, sex, ethnicity and CMV serostatus were collected together with the repertoire data. Using immunosequencing, the study profiled T cell repertoires from about 620 subjects and related those repertoires to cytomegalovirus serostatus. Rather than using new phenotypic data, the later analysis identified candidate immune exposures from TCR beta sequences and from how often those sequences occurred across donors. Every discovery cohort repertoire had been produced on one sequencing platform. A separate validation cohort of some 130 different subjects was used in addition to the approximately 700-subject first cohort. To predict cytomegalovirus infection status, the study combined high-throughput TCR immunosequencing, statistical association of individual TCRs with disease status, and machine learning. A few DR-DQ haplotypes were treated as single units for association and clustering because of strong linkage in the cohort. A later analysis re-analyzed previously published TCR beta repertoires from 666 donors and added high-resolution HLA genotyping to study TCR occurrence patterns. General findings and caveats noted by the study authors: The earlier analysis of a few hundred of the donors excluded approximately 17 rarely observed V segments, including chromosome 9 orphons, because counts were too low. The sequencing pipeline was judged likely to have produced a cluster of highly shared sequence variants as a technical artifact. In a later analysis, some 18,000 TCR beta sequences were associated with specific HLA alleles at a false discovery rate of 0.05. Some IMGT-functional V segments, including TRBV6-2 and TRBV6-3, could not be told apart with the 87-base-pair reads, so those segments were excluded. In vitro tests confirmed that three of the cytomegalovirus-associated TCR beta chains recognize cytomegalovirus antigens. The classifier was reported to diagnose cytomegalovirus status with high specificity and sensitivity in both the original and validation cohorts. Compared with the 666-donor mean, donors in an Asian-associated ancestry cluster had fewer N-insertions in productive TCRs, according to a later genetic analysis. The cohort was sequenced for TCR beta chains only, and without alpha or paired-chain data the features that could be detected were limited. Compared with equally common non-associated chains, HLA-associated TCR beta chains in a later analysis were more clonally expanded and had lower generation probabilities. A later analysis found that TCR association rates varied across HLA loci, with DRB1 alleles showing the most associated TCRs and HLA-C alleles the fewest. In a later analysis, several top co-occurrence clusters were reported to appear linked to parvovirus B19, influenza, CMV and Epstein-Barr virus. A further reported finding was that TCR beta sequences accurately predicted the HLA-A and HLA-B alleles for most subjects in the first cohort. The only immune exposure information available for the cohort was CMV serostatus. The authors suggested that the approach could potentially be generalized to other disease states and immunological phenotypes. In an earlier analysis of over 550 of the donors, most TCR beta V segments were observed in productive rearrangements about 87% or about 30% of the time, broadly matching IMGT annotations. Presence/absence analyses assumed roughly uniform sequencing depth across donors, an assumption that may not hold. Most TCR sequences were observed very rarely across donors, whereas some public TCRs were present in many individuals. Because HLA typing was unavailable for some donors at each locus, only the typed subset was used in association tests. Linkage disequilibrium might explain the correlated functional status among segregating V segments, but an unknown experimental factor could not be ruled out. The study listed 164 TCR beta chains as associated with cytomegalovirus. Most CMV-associated TCR beta chains appeared to be HLA-restricted in a later analysis, and the HLA associations seemed to be driven largely by CMV exposure. A later genetic analysis associated a missense DCLRE1C variant with V-gene and J-gene trimming of TCR beta chains, and an independent cohort replicated the association. When HLA alleles, especially DR and DQ, strongly co-occurred, attributing TCR associations to individual alleles was difficult.

The protocol used for the library was the immunoSEQ multiplex PCR assay. The multiplex PCR relied on a mix of 60 forward primers for TCR Vbeta segments and 13 reverse primers for TCR Jbeta segments. The CDR3 region of rearranged TCR beta genes was amplified from genomic DNA by a multiplex PCR assay. The amplified TCR beta libraries were sequenced on the Illumina HiSeq System as 87-base-pair reads. For the original study's pipeline: A later analysis counted about 82 million unique TCR beta chains across the 550 to 700 repertoires, and around 9.9 million of these chains were shared by at least two donors. Raw reads were error-corrected and collapsed into unique sequences by a nearest-neighbor algorithm in which closely related sequences were merged to remove PCR and sequencing errors. To assign V, D and J gene segments, CDR3 sequences were aligned to IMGT reference sequences. For a sequence to be retained, at least a six-nucleotide match to both a V gene segment and a J gene segment was required. Rearrangements were classified as productive when the CDR3 lacked stop codons and remained in frame with V and J, and all other rearrangements were classified as non-productive. CDR3 was defined by IMGT convention, running from the second conserved V-encoded cysteine to the conserved J-encoded phenylalanine. Sequences without an unambiguous match to a single V gene segment were excluded from the earlier analysis of several hundred of the donors. An earlier analysis of 587 of the donors classified V segments as functional when productive rearrangements were above 56.7% and as segregating when the standard deviation between donors was above 5%. A statistical classification framework was developed to diagnose cytomegalovirus status using the catalog of TCR beta chain sequences. V and J gene assignment, in a later analysis, came from comparing TCR nucleotide sequences with IMGT/GENE-DB human TR gene sequences. In a later analysis, CDR3 sequences and most-parsimonious VDJ recombination scenarios were assigned using the TCRdist pipeline. In a later analysis, each TCR beta chain was defined by its CDR3 amino acid sequence together with its V-gene family, and reads without a unique V-gene family were excluded. As a way to deal with suspected cross-contamination and a sequencing artifact, a later analysis dropped approximately 570 nucleotide sequences that were highly shared and had low generation probability. A later analysis calculated a clonal expansion index for each public chain from normalized within-repertoire ranks of inferred template counts. In a later analysis, generation probabilities were computed with a VDJ recombination model fitted to out-of-frame rearrangements, and the resulting probabilities were checked against IGoR. Hypergeometric tests were used in a later analysis to score TCR-TCR, TCR-HLA and TCR-CMV co-occurrence, with a repertoire-size bias correction applied to the TCR pairs. To estimate false discovery rates, a later analysis permuted the HLA or CMV assignments 20 times. A later analysis grouped co-occurring TCRs with DBSCAN, adding TCRdist sequence similarity when clustering within HLA-allele-positive subsets. For co-occurrence clustering, repertoires with fewer than 30,000 or more than 120,000 public chains were excluded, along with four to six repertoires with anomalous nucleotide sharing. TCRdb re-hosts the immuneACCESS table, in-frame sequences only. Its copies lack some clones; in the studies checked, an unresolved V gene accounts for under half of them, and the cause for the rest is not known. The V and J calls and clone size are taken from that table; D and trimming were inferred from the DNA. The sample yields some 130,000 clones; approximately 61% were counted once. 1.6% of the sample lies in the top ten.

In total, more than 500 healthy bone marrow donors made up the cohort. At the time of sampling, all cohort members were nominally healthy, though unrecorded immune exposures were likely present. CMV serostatus was recorded as positive for some 300 and negative for about 50% of the 666 cohort members, whereas no CMV serostatus was recorded for the donor in question. Every donor gave a peripheral blood sample, and the peripheral blood mononuclear cells from that sample were used for TCR beta sequencing. The Qiagen DNeasy Blood Extraction Kit was used to extract genomic DNA from the blood cell samples. This clone was picked up a small number of times. Its cognate antigen has yet to be identified. No much larger clone exists at a distance of one base, and base qualities are not known. Germline trimming: 3 bases from V, 8 bases from J; junction bases outside gene matches: 9. CDR1 SGHNT and CDR2 YYREEE are derived from the germline V gene (reference sequence). CDR3 length: 16 amino acids, cysteine to phenylalanine. Only CDR3 DNA is held: 48 bases, read in frame from base 1.

Sequenced: PBMCs. Recombination linked TRBV5-4 to TRBJ2-1; the junction holds 12 bases that match TRBD1. This receptor was taken from a human donor in good health. CDR3 reads: CASSSPRDRGRDEQFF. The DNA is TGTGCCAGCAGCTCGCCCCGGGACAGGGGGCGGGATGAGCAGTTCTTC.